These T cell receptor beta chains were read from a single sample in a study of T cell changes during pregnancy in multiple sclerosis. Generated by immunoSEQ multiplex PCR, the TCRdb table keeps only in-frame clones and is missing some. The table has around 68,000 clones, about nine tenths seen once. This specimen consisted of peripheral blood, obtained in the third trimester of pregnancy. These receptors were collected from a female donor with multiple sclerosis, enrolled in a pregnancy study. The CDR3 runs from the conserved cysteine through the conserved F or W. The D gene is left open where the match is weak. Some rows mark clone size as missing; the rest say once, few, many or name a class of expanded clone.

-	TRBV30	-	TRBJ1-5	CAFAGGDNQPQHF	TGTGCCTTCGCGGGGGGTGACAATCAGCCCCAGCATTTT
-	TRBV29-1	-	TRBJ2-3	CSVEGPRTDTQYF	TGCAGCGTTGAGGGGCCGCGCACAGATACGCAGTATTTT
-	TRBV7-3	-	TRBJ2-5	CASSADSLETQYF	TGTGCCAGCAGCGCGGATTCTCTGGAGACCCAGTACTTC
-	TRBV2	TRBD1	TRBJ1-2	CASLADRGIENGYTF	TGTGCCTCTTTGGCGGACAGGGGTATTGAAAATGGCTACACCTTC
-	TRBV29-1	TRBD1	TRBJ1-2	CSVDADRDYGYTF	TGCAGCGTTGACGCTGACAGGGACTATGGCTACACCTTC
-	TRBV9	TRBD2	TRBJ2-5	CASSVGASGNSLETQYF	TGTGCCAGCAGCGTAGGAGCTAGCGGGAATAGTTTAGAGACCCAGTACTTC
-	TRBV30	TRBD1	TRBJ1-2	CACTGTGVNYGYTF	TGTGCCTGTACCGGGACAGGAGTTAACTATGGCTACACCTTC
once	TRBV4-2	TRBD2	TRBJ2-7	CASSQYSASGVYEQYF	TGTGCCAGCAGCCAATATTCGGCTAGCGGAGTCTACGAGCAGTACTTC
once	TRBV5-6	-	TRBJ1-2	CASSLGTVPGGYTF	TGTGCCAGCAGCTTGGGGACAGTCCCGGGGGGCTACACCTTC
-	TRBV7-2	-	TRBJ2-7	CASSLTDFSYEQYF	TGTGCCAGCAGCTTGACAGACTTCTCCTACGAGCAGTACTTC
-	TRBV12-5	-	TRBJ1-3	CASGLVPGDIYF	TGTGCTAGTGGTTTGGTCCCCGGTGACATATATTTT
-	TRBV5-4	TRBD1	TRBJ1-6	CASRGQGTPYNSPLHF	TGTGCCAGCAGGGGACAGGGAACCCCTTATAATTCACCCCTCCACTTT
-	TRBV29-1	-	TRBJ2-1	CSVPFPPSSYNEQFF	TGCAGCGTCCCCTTCCCCCCGAGCTCCTACAATGAGCAGTTCTTC
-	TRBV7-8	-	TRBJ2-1	CASSFTGFREQFF	TGTGCCAGCAGCTTCACAGGGTTCCGGGAGCAGTTCTTC
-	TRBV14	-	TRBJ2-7	CASSQGRGQSLPPYEQYF	TGTGCCAGCAGCCAGGGCCGTGGACAGTCCTTGCCTCCCTACGAGCAGTACTTC
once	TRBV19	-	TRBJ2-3	CASSRVARTDTQYF	TGTGCCAGTAGCAGGGTGGCCCGCACAGATACGCAGTATTTT
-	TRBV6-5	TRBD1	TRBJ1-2	CASSWTGGRNYGYTF	TGTGCCAGCAGTTGGACAGGGGGCCGGAACTATGGCTACACCTTC
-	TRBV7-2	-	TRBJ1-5	CASGQNVWGNQPQHF	TGTGCCAGCGGGCAGAACGTATGGGGCAATCAGCCCCAGCATTTT
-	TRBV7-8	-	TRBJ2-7	CASSLDPLGGGLYEQYF	TGTGCCAGCAGCTTAGACCCCCTAGGCGGAGGGCTGTACGAGCAGTACTTC
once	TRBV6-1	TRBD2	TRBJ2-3	CASTEASGDDTDTQYF	TGTGCCAGCACCGAAGCTAGCGGGGACGACACAGATACGCAGTATTTT
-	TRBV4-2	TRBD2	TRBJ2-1	CASSNDRTSASDEQFF	TGTGCCAGCAGCAACGACCGGACTAGCGCCTCGGATGAGCAGTTCTTC
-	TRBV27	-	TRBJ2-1	CASSLGATNNEQFF	TGTGCCAGCAGTTTAGGGGCGACAAACAATGAGCAGTTCTTC
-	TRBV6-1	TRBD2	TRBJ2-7	CASSQGLAGTYEQYF	TGTGCCAGCAGCCAAGGACTAGCGGGGACCTACGAGCAGTACTTC
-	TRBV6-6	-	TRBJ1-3	CASSHRQFYSGNTIYF	TGTGCCAGCAGCCACCGACAGTTTTACTCTGGAAACACCATATATTTT
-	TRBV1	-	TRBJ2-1	CTSSRPGTSGGFYNEQFF	TGCACCAGCAGCCGTCCCGGGACTAGCGGGGGATTCTACAATGAGCAGTTCTTC
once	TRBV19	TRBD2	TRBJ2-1	CASSGGATSDYNEQFF	TGTGCCAGTAGCGGGGGAGCGACTAGCGACTACAATGAGCAGTTCTTC
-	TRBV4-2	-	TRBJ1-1	CASSQESSSLNTEAFF	TGTGCCAGCAGCCAAGAAAGCTCTTCCTTGAACACTGAAGCTTTCTTT
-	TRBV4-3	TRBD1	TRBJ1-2	CASSQGSDRGLYGYTF	TGCGCCAGCAGCCAAGGATCGGACAGGGGTCTCTATGGCTACACCTTC
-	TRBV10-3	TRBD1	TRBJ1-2	CAISWGDSSILYGYTF	TGTGCCATCAGCTGGGGGGACAGTAGTATCCTCTATGGCTACACCTTC